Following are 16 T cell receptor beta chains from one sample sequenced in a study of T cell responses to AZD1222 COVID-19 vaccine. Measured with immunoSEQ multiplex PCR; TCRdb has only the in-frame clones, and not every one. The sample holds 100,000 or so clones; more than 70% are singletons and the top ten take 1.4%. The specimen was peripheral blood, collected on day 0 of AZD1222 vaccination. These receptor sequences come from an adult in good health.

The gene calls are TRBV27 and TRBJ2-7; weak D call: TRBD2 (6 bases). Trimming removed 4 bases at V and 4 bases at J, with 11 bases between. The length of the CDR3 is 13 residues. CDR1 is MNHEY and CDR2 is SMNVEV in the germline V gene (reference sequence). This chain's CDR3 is CASSSSAGYEQYF. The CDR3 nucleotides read TGTGCCAGCAGTTCCTCGGCGGGGTACGAGCAGTACTTC.

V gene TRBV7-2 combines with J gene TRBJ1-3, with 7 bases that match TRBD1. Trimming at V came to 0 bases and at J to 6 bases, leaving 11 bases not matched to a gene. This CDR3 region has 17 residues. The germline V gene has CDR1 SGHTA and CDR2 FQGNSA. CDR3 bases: TGTGCCAGCAGCTTAGCGGAGACAGGGAGAAAAGAAAACACCATATATTTT. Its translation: CASSLAETGRKENTIYF.

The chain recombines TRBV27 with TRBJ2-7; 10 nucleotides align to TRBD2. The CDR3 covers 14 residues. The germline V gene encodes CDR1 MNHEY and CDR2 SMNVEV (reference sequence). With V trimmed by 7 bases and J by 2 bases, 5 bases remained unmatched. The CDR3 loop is CASTRTSGTYEQYF. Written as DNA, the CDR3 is TGTGCCAGCACCAGGACTAGCGGTACCTACGAGCAGTACTTC.

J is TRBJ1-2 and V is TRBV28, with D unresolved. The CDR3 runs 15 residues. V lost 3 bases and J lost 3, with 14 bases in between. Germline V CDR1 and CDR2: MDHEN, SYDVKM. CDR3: CASSFLGFEDYGYTF. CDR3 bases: TGTGCCAGCAGTTTTTTGGGGTTCGAGGACTATGGCTACACCTTC.

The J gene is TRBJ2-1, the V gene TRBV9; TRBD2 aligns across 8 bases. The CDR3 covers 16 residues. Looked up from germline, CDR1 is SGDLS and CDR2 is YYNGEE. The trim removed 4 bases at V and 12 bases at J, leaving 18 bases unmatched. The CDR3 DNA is TGTGCCAGCAGCTCCCACGGAACTAGCGGTCCCCTGGGGCAGTTCTTC. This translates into CASSSHGTSGPLGQFF.

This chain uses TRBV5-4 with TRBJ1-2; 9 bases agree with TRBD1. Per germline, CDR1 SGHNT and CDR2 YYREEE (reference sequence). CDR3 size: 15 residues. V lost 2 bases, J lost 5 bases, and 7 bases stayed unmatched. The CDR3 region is CASSFPGQGGYGYTF. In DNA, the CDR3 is TGTGCCAGCAGCTTTCCGGGACAGGGAGGGTATGGCTACACCTTC.

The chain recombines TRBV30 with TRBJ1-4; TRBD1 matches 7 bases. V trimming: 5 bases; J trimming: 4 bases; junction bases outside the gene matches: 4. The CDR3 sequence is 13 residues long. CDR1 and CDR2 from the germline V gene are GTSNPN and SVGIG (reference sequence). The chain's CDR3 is CAWDRVGNEKLFF. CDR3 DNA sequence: TGTGCCTGGGACAGGGTGGGTAATGAAAAACTGTTTTTT.

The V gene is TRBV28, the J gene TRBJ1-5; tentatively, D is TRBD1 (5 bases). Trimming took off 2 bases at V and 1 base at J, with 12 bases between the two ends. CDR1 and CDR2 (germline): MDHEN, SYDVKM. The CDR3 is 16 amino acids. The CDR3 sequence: CASSLSDGASNQPQHF. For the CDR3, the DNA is TGTGCCAGCAGTTTAAGCGACGGGGCCAGCAATCAGCCCCAGCATTTT.

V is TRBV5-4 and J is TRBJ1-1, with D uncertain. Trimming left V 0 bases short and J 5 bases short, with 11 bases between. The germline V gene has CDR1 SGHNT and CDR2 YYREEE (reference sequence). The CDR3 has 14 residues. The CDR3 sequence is CASSLDSLGTEAFF. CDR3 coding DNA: TGTGCCAGCAGCTTGGACTCCCTTGGAACTGAAGCTTTCTTT. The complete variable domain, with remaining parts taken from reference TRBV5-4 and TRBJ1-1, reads ETGVTQSPTHLIKTRGQQVTLRCSSQSGHNTVSWYQQALGQGPQFIFQYYREEENGRGNFPPRFSGLQFPNYSSELNVNALELDDSALYLCASSLDSLGTEAFFGQGTRLTVV.

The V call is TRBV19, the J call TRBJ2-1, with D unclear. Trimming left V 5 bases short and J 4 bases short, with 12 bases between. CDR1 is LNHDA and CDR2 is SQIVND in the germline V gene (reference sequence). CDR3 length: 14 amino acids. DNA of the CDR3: TGTGCCAGTAGTGTCGACTGGCGATACAATGAGCAGTTCTTC. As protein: CASSVDWRYNEQFF.

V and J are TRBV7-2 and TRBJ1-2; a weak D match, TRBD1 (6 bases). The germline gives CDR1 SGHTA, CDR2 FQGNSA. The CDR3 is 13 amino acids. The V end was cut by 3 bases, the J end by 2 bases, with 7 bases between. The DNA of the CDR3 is TGTGCCAGCAGCTTGGACAGCAACTATGGCTACACCTTC. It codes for CASSLDSNYGYTF.

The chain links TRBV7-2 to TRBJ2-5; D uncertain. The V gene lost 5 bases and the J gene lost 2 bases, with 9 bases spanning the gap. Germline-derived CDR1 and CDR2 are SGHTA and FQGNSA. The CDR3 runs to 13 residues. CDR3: CASSKGPQETQYF. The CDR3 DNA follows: TGTGCCAGCAGCAAAGGGCCTCAAGAGACCCAGTACTTC.

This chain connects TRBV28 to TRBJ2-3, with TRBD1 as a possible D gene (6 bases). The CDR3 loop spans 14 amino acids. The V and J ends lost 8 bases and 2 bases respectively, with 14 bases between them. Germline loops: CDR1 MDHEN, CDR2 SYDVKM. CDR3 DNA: TGTGCCAGCTATAACCGGGACACCACAGATACGCAGTATTTT. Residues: CASYNRDTTDTQYF.

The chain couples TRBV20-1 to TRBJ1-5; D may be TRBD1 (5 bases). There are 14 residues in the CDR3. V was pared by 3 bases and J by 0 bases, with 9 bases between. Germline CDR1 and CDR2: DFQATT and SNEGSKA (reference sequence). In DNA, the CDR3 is TGCAGTGCTAGTGGGGGATATAGCAATCAGCCCCAGCATTTT. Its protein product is CSASGGYSNQPQHF.

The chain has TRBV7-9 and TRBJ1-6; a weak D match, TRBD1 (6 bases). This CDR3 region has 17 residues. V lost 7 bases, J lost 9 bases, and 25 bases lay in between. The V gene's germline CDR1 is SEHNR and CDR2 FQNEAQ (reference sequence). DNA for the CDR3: TGTGCCAGCACCAAAGGGGGTCAGGACCAAGTGGGTTCACCCCTCCACTTT. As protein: CASTKGGQDQVGSPLHF.

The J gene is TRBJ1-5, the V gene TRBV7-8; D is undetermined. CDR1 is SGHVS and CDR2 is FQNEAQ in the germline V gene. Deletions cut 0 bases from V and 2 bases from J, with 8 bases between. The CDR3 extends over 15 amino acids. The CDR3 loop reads CASSLAGGGNQPQHF. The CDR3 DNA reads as TGTGCCAGCAGCTTAGCGGGCGGGGGCAATCAGCCCCAGCATTTT.